The table lists the clone carrying this T cell receptor (beta chain) with a count of one. This entry belongs to a study of early T cells in non-severe SARS-CoV-2 infection. One entry per CDR3 protein, called by TCRdb with MiXCR from the 5' RACE reads. The data hold approximately 83,000 distinct CDR3 sequences, with 13% to 15% observed a single time. This CDR3 comprises 15 residues. V lost 5 bases to trimming and J lost 0 bases, with 16 bases between them. From germline, CDR1 is DFQATT and CDR2 SNEGSKA (reference sequence). The clonotype was recovered from an adult who was a healthcare worker with PCR-confirmed SARS-CoV-2 infection or an uninfected control (not recorded which). The sequencing input was whole blood. The J gene is TRBJ1-2, the V gene TRBV20-1; D remains unclear. CDR3 coding DNA: TGCAGTGCTCCCCTACGGTCTCATGCTAACTATGGCTACACCTTC. This gives the protein CSAPLRSHANYGYTF.